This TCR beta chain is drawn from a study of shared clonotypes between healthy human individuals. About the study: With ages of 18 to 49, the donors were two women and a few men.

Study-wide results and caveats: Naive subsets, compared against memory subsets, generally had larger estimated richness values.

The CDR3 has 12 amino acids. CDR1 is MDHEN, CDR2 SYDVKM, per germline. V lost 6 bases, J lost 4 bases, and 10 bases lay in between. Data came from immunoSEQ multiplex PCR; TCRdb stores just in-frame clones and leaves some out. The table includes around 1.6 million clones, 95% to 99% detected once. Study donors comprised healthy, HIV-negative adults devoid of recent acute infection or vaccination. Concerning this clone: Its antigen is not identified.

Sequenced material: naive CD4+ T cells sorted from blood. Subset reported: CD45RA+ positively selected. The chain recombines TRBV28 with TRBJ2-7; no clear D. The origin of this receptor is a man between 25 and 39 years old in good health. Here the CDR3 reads CASRGLNYEQYF. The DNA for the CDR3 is TGTGCCAGCAGGGGCCTCAATTACGAGCAGTACTTC.